The sample holds a few counts of the clone carrying this TCR beta chain. This specimen belongs to a study of regulatory T cells in long-lasting Graves disease. V shed 6 bases and J shed 10 bases, with 20 bases lying between them. The germline V gene encodes CDR1 SGHKS and CDR2 YYEKEE (reference sequence). The CDR3 totals 14 residues. Building the TCR beta libraries relied on iRepertoire HTBI primers, and CDR3 regions underwent Arm-PCR. A single record per CDR3 protein comes from TCRdb applying MiXCR to the multiplex PCR reads. Among some 490,000 distinct CDR3 sequences listed, about 12% were seen once. Stated time point: newly diagnosed GD, antithyroid drugs for less than 3 months. RNA isolated from PBMCs was used to make the TCR library. An endocrinology department in Xi'an, China, recruited the patients. These sequences were also reported in another study, on T cells in Graves' hyperthyroidism and ophthalmopathy. From that study: Clinical symptoms, serum thyroxine and TRAb, thyroid ultrasound and orbital computed tomography were used for the diagnoses. The TCR CDR3 first-round RT-PCR relied on the HTBI primer set.

Here the sequenced sample was peripheral blood mononuclear cells (PBMCs), taken at new diagnosis, from a patient treated with antithyroid drugs. V and J are TRBV5-5 and TRBJ2-1; D is possibly TRBD2 (6 bases). This sequence originates from a woman aged 25-40 years with Graves disease. In DNA, the CDR3 is TGTGCCAGCATCAAACCGGGACTCTCCAACGAGCAGTTCTTC. Amino acid sequence: CASIKPGLSNEQFF.